The rows below give T cell receptor beta chains drawn from one sample of a study of T cell responses to AZD1222 COVID-19 vaccine. Clones were sequenced by immunoSEQ multiplex PCR, and TCRdb holds only the in-frame ones, with some missing. The data show roughly 97,000 clones, with over 75% seen just once and less than 9.5% held by the top ten. The sample was peripheral blood, taken on day 0 of AZD1222 vaccination. These receptors came from an adult in good health. CDR3s include the opening cysteine and the closing phenylalanine or tryptophan. A D gene is named only where the DNA matches it firmly. A row's size may be missing; if present it is once, few, many or a size class.

>TRBV7-8|once|TRBJ1-2|.
TGTGCCAGCAGCTTATGGAGTCGGACCGCGCAGGTTGGCTACACCTTC
CASSLWSRTAQVGYTF
>TRBV19|once|TRBJ1-6|.
TGTGCCAGTACCCCCACAGGGACCTATAATTCACCCCTCCACTTT
CASTPTGTYNSPLHF
>TRBV18|.|TRBJ2-6|.
TGTGGAACGGGAATGTTGGACTCTGGGGCCAACGTCCTGACTTTC
CGTGMLDSGANVLTF
>TRBV11-2|.|TRBJ2-1|.
TGTGCCAGCAGCCGTTTGACGACGCTCTACAATGAGCAGTTCTTC
CASSRLTTLYNEQFF
>TRBV19|.|TRBJ2-3|.
TGTGCCAGTAGTCACGGACTAGGGGGAGCAGATACGCAGTATTTT
CASSHGLGGADTQYF
>TRBV6-6|.|TRBJ1-5|.
TGTGCCAGCAGTTTAGGGATCAATCAGCCCCAGCATTTT
CASSLGINQPQHF
>TRBV7-6|.|TRBJ1-3|.
TGTGCCAGCAGCCTCACGACAGGCTCTGGAAACACCATATATTTT
CASSLTTGSGNTIYF
>TRBV5-1|once|TRBJ1-1|.
TGCGCCAGCAGCTTACTGGGAATGGAGGCTTTCTTT
CASSLLGMEAFF
>TRBV15|.|TRBJ2-5|.
TGTGCCACCCAGGCGCAGGGGGGCCAAGAGACCCAGTACTTC
CATQAQGGQETQYF
>TRBV6-2/TRBV6-3|.|TRBJ2-1|TRBD2
TGTGCCAGCAGTTACATCGGACTAGCGGGGAATTGGAATGAGCAGTTCTTC
CASSYIGLAGNWNEQFF
>TRBV30|.|TRBJ1-2|.
TGTGCCTGGAGTGTACTTTTATTGGGGGCGGGGAACTATGGCTACACCTTC
CAWSVLLLGAGNYGYTF
>TRBV19|few|TRBJ2-5|.
TGTGCCAGTAGTACCTTAAACCCTTCGACAGGGACTAAAGAGACCCAGTACTTC
CASSTLNPSTGTKETQYF
>TRBV19|.|TRBJ2-2|TRBD1
TGTGCCACCGAGCTTAGACAGGGTTCCGGGGAGCTGTTTTTT
CATELRQGSGELFF
>TRBV19|.|TRBJ2-3|TRBD2
TGTGCCAGTAGTATAAGTCGAGCTAGCGGGGGCCTTCAACGCAGCACAGATACGCAGTATTTT
CASSISRASGGLQRSTDTQYF
>TRBV18|.|TRBJ1-5|.
TGTGCCAGCTCACCAGGCAGGGACCATCCCCAGCATTTT
CASSPGRDHPQHF
>TRBV19|.|TRBJ1-4|.
TGTGCCAGTAGTATGACCCCGAACAGAAATGGTGGCGAAAAACTGTTTTTT
CASSMTPNRNGGEKLFF
>TRBV5-5|.|TRBJ1-2|TRBD1
TGTGCCAGCAGCCTAGACGACGGACAGGGCTTGAACTATGGCTACACCTTC
CASSLDDGQGLNYGYTF
>TRBV11-2|.|TRBJ2-7|.
TGTGCCAGCAGCTTACTTCGAAGTTCCGAAGAGGGAATTTGGTACGAGCAGTACTTC
CASSLLRSSEEGIWYEQYF
>TRBV4-3|.|TRBJ2-1|TRBD2
TGCGCCAGCAGCCAATCTGGGCTAGCGGGGGGCAATGAGCAGTTCTTC
CASSQSGLAGGNEQFF
>TRBV10-3|.|TRBJ2-3|TRBD2
TGTGCCATCAGTGAGTCTCTCAGTGCGGGGGGCTTATCCGGGGATACGCAGTATTTT
CAISESLSAGGLSGDTQYF
>TRBV14|.|TRBJ2-5|.
TGTGCCAGCAGCCAATGGGCAGCCCAGGGAGAGACCCAGTACTTC
CASSQWAAQGETQYF
>TRBV19|.|TRBJ1-2|.
TGTGCCAGTAGTATTCCCGATCCAAACTATGGCTACACCTTC
CASSIPDPNYGYTF
>TRBV5-1|.|TRBJ2-1|TRBD2
TGCGCCAGCAGCTGGCGGACTAGCTTCGATGAGCAGTTCTTC
CASSWRTSFDEQFF
>TRBV3-1/TRBV3-2|.|TRBJ1-2|.
TGTGCCAGCAGCCAAATCGCCCCCGGTAGAGCCGACTATGGCTACACCTTC
CASSQIAPGRADYGYTF
>TRBV3-1/TRBV3-2|.|TRBJ2-5|.
TGTGCCAGCAGCCAAGAGGTAGGGTATGGAGAGACCCAGTACTTC
CASSQEVGYGETQYF
>TRBV12-5|.|TRBJ2-7|TRBD2
TGTGCTAGTGGAACGGGACTAGCGCGCTACTACGAGCAGTACTTC
CASGTGLARYYEQYF
>TRBV4-3|few|TRBJ2-1|TRBD2
TGCGCCAGCAGGAAGAGTCCTGTGACTAGCGAGTATGAGCAGTTCTTC
CASRKSPVTSEYEQFF
>TRBV5-1|.|TRBJ2-3|TRBD1
TGCGCCAGCAGCTCCGGGACAGGTGTGACTGCAGATACGCAGTATTTT
CASSSGTGVTADTQYF
>TRBV11-2|.|TRBJ2-7|.
TGTGCCAGCAGCCCAGGCGGGGGCACCTACGAGCAGTACTTC
CASSPGGGTYEQYF
>TRBV6-2/TRBV6-3|.|TRBJ1-1|.
TGTGCCAGCAGCGTCAGGGGCGAGAACACTGAAGCTTTCTTT
CASSVRGENTEAFF
>TRBV7-9|.|TRBJ1-1|.
TGTGCCAGCAGGGAGGCGGGCCCCTTAACTGAAGCTTTCTTT
CASREAGPLTEAFF
>TRBV7-8|.|TRBJ2-1|TRBD2
TGTGCCAGCAGGGAAAGCGGGGGGCGTTCGGTTGAGCAGTTCTTC
CASRESGGRSVEQFF
>TRBV29-1|once|TRBJ1-5|TRBD1
TGCAGCGTTGTTGTCCGGACAGGGGGCGAGGGTCAGCCCCAGCATTTT
CSVVVRTGGEGQPQHF
>TRBV7-6|.|TRBJ2-2|.
TGTGCCAGCAGCTTAGCGGCGAACACCGGGGAGCTGTTTTTT
CASSLAANTGELFF
>TRBV25-1|.|TRBJ1-3|TRBD1
TGTGCCAGCGGGACAGATACTGGAAACACCATATATTTT
CASGTDTGNTIYF
>TRBV18|.|TRBJ1-2|.
TGTGCCAGCATCGGGACCAACTATGGCTACACCTTC
CASIGTNYGYTF
>TRBV7-8|.|TRBJ1-1|.
TGTGCCAGCAGCTTAGCGGGCGCAGGGCACACTGAAGCTTTCTTT
CASSLAGAGHTEAFF
>TRBV5-1|.|TRBJ1-1|.
TGCGCCAGCAGCTTACCCTTGACAGAACTCAACACTGAAGCTTTCTTT
CASSLPLTELNTEAFF
>TRBV15|.|TRBJ2-7|.
TGTGCCACCAGCAGAGATCTAGGCCGCTACCCTAACGAGCAGTACTTC
CATSRDLGRYPNEQYF
>TRBV18|once|TRBJ2-7|.
TGTGCCAGCTCACCAAGGGAATCAGAGCAGTACTTC
CASSPRESEQYF
>TRBV11-2|once|TRBJ2-7|.
TGTGCCAGCAGGCAGAATGGGGAGCAGTACTTC
CASRQNGEQYF